These T cell receptor beta chains were read from a single sample in a study of post-analysis software for immune sequencing data. MiXCR, applied by TCRdb to the PCR reads, yields one record per CDR3 protein. The sample lists some 690,000 distinct CDR3 sequences; roughly 30% were seen once. The sequencing sample was made of blood. These receptors were obtained from a girl aged 5-17 years with multiple sclerosis. The CDR3 runs from the conserved cysteine through the conserved F or W. D genes are given only for firm matches. Only part of the rows carry a size: once, few, many, or a class if the clone is expanded.

abundance: many
j_gene: TRBJ2-7
d_gene: -
v_gene: TRBV10-3
CDR3nt: TGTGCCATCAGTCAGGGGACACCCGGCGAGCAGTACTTC
CDR3aa: CAISQGTPGEQYF

abundance: few
j_gene: TRBJ1-2
d_gene: -
v_gene: TRBV7-9
CDR3nt: TGTGCCAGCAGCCCTGGGGGCAGGGGAAACTATGGCTACACCTTC
CDR3aa: CASSPGGRGNYGYTF

abundance: -
j_gene: TRBJ2-1
d_gene: TRBD2
v_gene: TRBV3-1
CDR3nt: TGTGCCAGCAGCTCAGGAGGAGGGAGGGACAATGAGCAGTTCTTC
CDR3aa: CASSSGGGRDNEQFF

abundance: -
j_gene: TRBJ2-1
d_gene: TRBD1
v_gene: TRBV24-1
CDR3nt: TGTGCCACCAGTGAAACGGACAGGCCCCTTCGCAATGAGCAGTTCTTC
CDR3aa: CATSETDRPLRNEQFF

abundance: -
j_gene: TRBJ2-7
d_gene: TRBD1
v_gene: TRBV7-2
CDR3nt: TGTGCCAGCAGACCGACAGGGGCACCTCCATACGAGCAGTACTTC
CDR3aa: CASRPTGAPPYEQYF

abundance: -
j_gene: TRBJ2-7
d_gene: -
v_gene: TRBV9
CDR3nt: TGTGCCAGCAGCGTAGGGGTGACGGGGGAGCAGTACTTC
CDR3aa: CASSVGVTGEQYF

abundance: few
j_gene: TRBJ2-7
d_gene: TRBD2
v_gene: TRBV28
CDR3nt: TGTGCCAGCAGTTTTTCAGCGGGAGGAGGCGAGCAGTACTTC
CDR3aa: CASSFSAGGGEQYF

abundance: -
j_gene: TRBJ2-2
d_gene: -
v_gene: TRBV19
CDR3nt: TGTGCCAGTAACCGGGCCAACGGCGCCGGGGAGCTGTTTTTT
CDR3aa: CASNRANGAGELFF

abundance: many
j_gene: TRBJ2-7
d_gene: -
v_gene: TRBV5-1
CDR3nt: TGCGCCAGCTCCCCAGGTAGTGGCGAGCAGTACTTC
CDR3aa: CASSPGSGEQYF

abundance: -
j_gene: TRBJ1-1
d_gene: -
v_gene: TRBV20-1
CDR3nt: TGCAGTGCTTTCAGGAGTGGCACTGAAGCTTTCTTT
CDR3aa: CSAFRSGTEAFF

abundance: -
j_gene: TRBJ2-7
d_gene: -
v_gene: TRBV9
CDR3nt: TGTGCCAGCAGCGTAAACTCCCGGGACACCTCCTACGAGCAGTACTTC
CDR3aa: CASSVNSRDTSYEQYF

abundance: few
j_gene: TRBJ2-1
d_gene: TRBD2
v_gene: TRBV12-3/TRBV12-4
CDR3nt: TGTGCCAGCAGCCAAGGACTAGCGGGAGGACTTGAGCAGTTCTTC
CDR3aa: CASSQGLAGGLEQFF

abundance: -
j_gene: TRBJ1-6
d_gene: -
v_gene: TRBV20-1
CDR3nt: TGCAGTGCTAGACTGGACGGGGCAGACTATTCACCCCTCCACTTT
CDR3aa: CSARLDGADYSPLHF

abundance: -
j_gene: TRBJ2-2
d_gene: -
v_gene: TRBV5-6
CDR3nt: TGTGCCAGCAGCTTTGGGGCCGGCGGTTTGAACACCGGGGAGCGGTTTTTT
CDR3aa: CASSFGAGGLNTGERFF

abundance: few
j_gene: TRBJ2-1
d_gene: -
v_gene: TRBV11-2
CDR3nt: TGTGCCAGCAGATCAAGCGGGTATGAGCAGTTCTTC
CDR3aa: CASRSSGYEQFF

abundance: -
j_gene: TRBJ2-3
d_gene: -
v_gene: TRBV5-1
CDR3nt: TGCGCCAGCAGCCCCGCGGATAGCACAGATACGCAGTATTTT
CDR3aa: CASSPADSTDTQYF

abundance: few
j_gene: TRBJ2-4
d_gene: -
v_gene: TRBV20-1
CDR3nt: TGCAGTGCTAGAGATTCAGGGCGAGGGAACATTCGGTACTTC
CDR3aa: CSARDSGRGNIRYF

abundance: many
j_gene: TRBJ2-5
d_gene: -
v_gene: TRBV15
CDR3nt: TGTGCCACCAGCAGAGTACGTGAGACCCAGTACTTC
CDR3aa: CATSRVRETQYF

abundance: -
j_gene: TRBJ2-3
d_gene: -
v_gene: TRBV7-9
CDR3nt: TGTGCCAGCCTCACGAACAGATTCCACACAGATACGCAGTATTTT
CDR3aa: CASLTNRFHTDTQYF

abundance: -
j_gene: TRBJ2-6
d_gene: -
v_gene: TRBV7-2
CDR3nt: TGTGCCAGCAGCTTAGCAGCCGGGGCCAACGTCCTGACTTTC
CDR3aa: CASSLAAGANVLTF

abundance: few
j_gene: TRBJ1-2
d_gene: TRBD1
v_gene: TRBV5-5
CDR3nt: TGTGCCAGCACCGTTCCGACAGGGGATGCAGGTGGCTACACCTTC
CDR3aa: CASTVPTGDAGGYTF

abundance: -
j_gene: TRBJ2-1
d_gene: -
v_gene: TRBV6-2/TRBV6-3
CDR3nt: TGTGCCAGCAGCCGACACATGGATGAGCAGTTCTTC
CDR3aa: CASSRHMDEQFF

abundance: many
j_gene: TRBJ2-4
d_gene: -
v_gene: TRBV20-1
CDR3nt: TGCAGTGCTCGCGGAGGACATCCGAGGATTCAGTACTTC
CDR3aa: CSARGGHPRIQYF

abundance: few
j_gene: TRBJ1-2
d_gene: -
v_gene: TRBV20-1
CDR3nt: TGCAGTGCTAGAGATAAGGGATTCGTCTACACCTTC
CDR3aa: CSARDKGFVYTF

abundance: -
j_gene: TRBJ2-1
d_gene: TRBD1
v_gene: TRBV28
CDR3nt: TGTGCCAGCAGTTTCAGGGGGAGTAGGGTTGAGCAGTTCTTC
CDR3aa: CASSFRGSRVEQFF

abundance: -
j_gene: TRBJ2-5
d_gene: -
v_gene: TRBV11-2
CDR3nt: TGTGCCAGCAGCTTGTCAGGGTTTGTTGAGACCCAGTACTTC
CDR3aa: CASSLSGFVETQYF

abundance: few
j_gene: TRBJ2-5
d_gene: TRBD2
v_gene: TRBV7-9
CDR3nt: TGTGCCAGCAGCCCTGCAGCGGGAGTAGAGACCCAGTACTTC
CDR3aa: CASSPAAGVETQYF

abundance: -
j_gene: TRBJ2-1
d_gene: -
v_gene: TRBV15
CDR3nt: TGTGCCACCAGCAGCCGGCTTGGTGAGCAGTTCTTC
CDR3aa: CATSSRLGEQFF

abundance: -
j_gene: TRBJ1-2
d_gene: TRBD1
v_gene: TRBV5-1
CDR3nt: TGCGCCAGCAAGGCGGGACAGGCCCTTGCTAACTATGGCTACACCTTC
CDR3aa: CASKAGQALANYGYTF

abundance: few
j_gene: TRBJ2-7
d_gene: TRBD2
v_gene: TRBV29-1
CDR3nt: TGCAGCGTTGAAGTCTCCGGGACTAGCGCCTACGAACAGTACTTC
CDR3aa: CSVEVSGTSAYEQYF

abundance: once
j_gene: TRBJ2-2
d_gene: TRBD2
v_gene: TRBV7-2
CDR3nt: TGTGCCAGCAGCTCCTTTGCGGGAGGAGGTACCGGGGAGCTGTTTTTT
CDR3aa: CASSSFAGGGTGELFF

abundance: -
j_gene: TRBJ2-1
d_gene: -
v_gene: TRBV2
CDR3nt: TGTGCCAGCGTGACCGCCAATGAGCAGTTCTTC
CDR3aa: CASVTANEQFF

abundance: few
j_gene: TRBJ2-5
d_gene: TRBD2
v_gene: TRBV24-1
CDR3nt: TGTGCCACCAGTGATAGCGGGATCAACGAGGAGCAGTACTTC
CDR3aa: CATSDSGINEEQYF

abundance: -
j_gene: TRBJ2-3
d_gene: -
v_gene: TRBV9
CDR3nt: TGTGCCAGCAGCGTAGTTTCCGGGGATACGCAGTATTTT
CDR3aa: CASSVVSGDTQYF

abundance: -
j_gene: TRBJ1-6
d_gene: -
v_gene: TRBV6-6
CDR3nt: TGTGCCAGCAGTTACATTCCAGGCTACTATAATTCACCCCTCCACTTT
CDR3aa: CASSYIPGYYNSPLHF

abundance: -
j_gene: TRBJ2-1
d_gene: TRBD2
v_gene: TRBV6-2/TRBV6-3
CDR3nt: TGTGCCAGCAGTTACTCGGTTAGCGGGAGTAGGTATGAGCAGTTCTTC
CDR3aa: CASSYSVSGSRYEQFF

abundance: few
j_gene: TRBJ2-1
d_gene: TRBD2
v_gene: TRBV12-3/TRBV12-4
CDR3nt: TGTGCCAGCAGGGGACTAGCGGGGGGTGTAGATGAGCAGTTCTTC
CDR3aa: CASRGLAGGVDEQFF

abundance: many
j_gene: TRBJ2-4
d_gene: -
v_gene: TRBV29-1
CDR3nt: TGCAGCGTTGAACCTCAGGCAAACATTCAGTACTTC
CDR3aa: CSVEPQANIQYF

abundance: many
j_gene: TRBJ2-7
d_gene: -
v_gene: TRBV29-1
CDR3nt: TGCAGCGTTCGGGGAGGTAATTACCACGAGCAGTACTTC
CDR3aa: CSVRGGNYHEQYF

abundance: -
j_gene: TRBJ2-1
d_gene: TRBD2
v_gene: TRBV5-1
CDR3nt: TGCGCCAGCAGCTTGAGACTAGCGGGGAGCAATGAGCAGTTCTTC
CDR3aa: CASSLRLAGSNEQFF

abundance: few
j_gene: TRBJ1-2
d_gene: -
v_gene: TRBV28
CDR3nt: TGTGCCAGCAGTGGCAGGATAAGATCGGATGGCTACACCTTC
CDR3aa: CASSGRIRSDGYTF

abundance: -
j_gene: TRBJ2-5
d_gene: -
v_gene: TRBV11-2
CDR3nt: TGTGCCAGCACCTCTGTTGGGTTCGTCGTGGAGACCCAGTACTTC
CDR3aa: CASTSVGFVVETQYF